This TCR beta chain was identified during a study of blood T cell repertoires in COVID-19. Produced via immunoSEQ multiplex PCR; TCRdb's table is partial and in-frame only. The table lists 250,000 or so clones, approximately 83% of them singletons, with roughly 1.9% in the top ten. The sequenced sample consisted of peripheral blood. The source is a man aged 30-40 years who had recovered from COVID-19.

As DNA, the CDR3 is TGTGCCCGAGACAGGGTCATAGGGACCCAGTACTTC. Protein: CARDRVIGTQYF. J is TRBJ2-5 and V is TRBV12-3 or TRBV12-4, with 7 bases fitting TRBD1. The J segment lost 7 bases and the V segment lost 11 bases, leaving 10 bases of the junction unmatched. This CDR3 comprises 12 residues.